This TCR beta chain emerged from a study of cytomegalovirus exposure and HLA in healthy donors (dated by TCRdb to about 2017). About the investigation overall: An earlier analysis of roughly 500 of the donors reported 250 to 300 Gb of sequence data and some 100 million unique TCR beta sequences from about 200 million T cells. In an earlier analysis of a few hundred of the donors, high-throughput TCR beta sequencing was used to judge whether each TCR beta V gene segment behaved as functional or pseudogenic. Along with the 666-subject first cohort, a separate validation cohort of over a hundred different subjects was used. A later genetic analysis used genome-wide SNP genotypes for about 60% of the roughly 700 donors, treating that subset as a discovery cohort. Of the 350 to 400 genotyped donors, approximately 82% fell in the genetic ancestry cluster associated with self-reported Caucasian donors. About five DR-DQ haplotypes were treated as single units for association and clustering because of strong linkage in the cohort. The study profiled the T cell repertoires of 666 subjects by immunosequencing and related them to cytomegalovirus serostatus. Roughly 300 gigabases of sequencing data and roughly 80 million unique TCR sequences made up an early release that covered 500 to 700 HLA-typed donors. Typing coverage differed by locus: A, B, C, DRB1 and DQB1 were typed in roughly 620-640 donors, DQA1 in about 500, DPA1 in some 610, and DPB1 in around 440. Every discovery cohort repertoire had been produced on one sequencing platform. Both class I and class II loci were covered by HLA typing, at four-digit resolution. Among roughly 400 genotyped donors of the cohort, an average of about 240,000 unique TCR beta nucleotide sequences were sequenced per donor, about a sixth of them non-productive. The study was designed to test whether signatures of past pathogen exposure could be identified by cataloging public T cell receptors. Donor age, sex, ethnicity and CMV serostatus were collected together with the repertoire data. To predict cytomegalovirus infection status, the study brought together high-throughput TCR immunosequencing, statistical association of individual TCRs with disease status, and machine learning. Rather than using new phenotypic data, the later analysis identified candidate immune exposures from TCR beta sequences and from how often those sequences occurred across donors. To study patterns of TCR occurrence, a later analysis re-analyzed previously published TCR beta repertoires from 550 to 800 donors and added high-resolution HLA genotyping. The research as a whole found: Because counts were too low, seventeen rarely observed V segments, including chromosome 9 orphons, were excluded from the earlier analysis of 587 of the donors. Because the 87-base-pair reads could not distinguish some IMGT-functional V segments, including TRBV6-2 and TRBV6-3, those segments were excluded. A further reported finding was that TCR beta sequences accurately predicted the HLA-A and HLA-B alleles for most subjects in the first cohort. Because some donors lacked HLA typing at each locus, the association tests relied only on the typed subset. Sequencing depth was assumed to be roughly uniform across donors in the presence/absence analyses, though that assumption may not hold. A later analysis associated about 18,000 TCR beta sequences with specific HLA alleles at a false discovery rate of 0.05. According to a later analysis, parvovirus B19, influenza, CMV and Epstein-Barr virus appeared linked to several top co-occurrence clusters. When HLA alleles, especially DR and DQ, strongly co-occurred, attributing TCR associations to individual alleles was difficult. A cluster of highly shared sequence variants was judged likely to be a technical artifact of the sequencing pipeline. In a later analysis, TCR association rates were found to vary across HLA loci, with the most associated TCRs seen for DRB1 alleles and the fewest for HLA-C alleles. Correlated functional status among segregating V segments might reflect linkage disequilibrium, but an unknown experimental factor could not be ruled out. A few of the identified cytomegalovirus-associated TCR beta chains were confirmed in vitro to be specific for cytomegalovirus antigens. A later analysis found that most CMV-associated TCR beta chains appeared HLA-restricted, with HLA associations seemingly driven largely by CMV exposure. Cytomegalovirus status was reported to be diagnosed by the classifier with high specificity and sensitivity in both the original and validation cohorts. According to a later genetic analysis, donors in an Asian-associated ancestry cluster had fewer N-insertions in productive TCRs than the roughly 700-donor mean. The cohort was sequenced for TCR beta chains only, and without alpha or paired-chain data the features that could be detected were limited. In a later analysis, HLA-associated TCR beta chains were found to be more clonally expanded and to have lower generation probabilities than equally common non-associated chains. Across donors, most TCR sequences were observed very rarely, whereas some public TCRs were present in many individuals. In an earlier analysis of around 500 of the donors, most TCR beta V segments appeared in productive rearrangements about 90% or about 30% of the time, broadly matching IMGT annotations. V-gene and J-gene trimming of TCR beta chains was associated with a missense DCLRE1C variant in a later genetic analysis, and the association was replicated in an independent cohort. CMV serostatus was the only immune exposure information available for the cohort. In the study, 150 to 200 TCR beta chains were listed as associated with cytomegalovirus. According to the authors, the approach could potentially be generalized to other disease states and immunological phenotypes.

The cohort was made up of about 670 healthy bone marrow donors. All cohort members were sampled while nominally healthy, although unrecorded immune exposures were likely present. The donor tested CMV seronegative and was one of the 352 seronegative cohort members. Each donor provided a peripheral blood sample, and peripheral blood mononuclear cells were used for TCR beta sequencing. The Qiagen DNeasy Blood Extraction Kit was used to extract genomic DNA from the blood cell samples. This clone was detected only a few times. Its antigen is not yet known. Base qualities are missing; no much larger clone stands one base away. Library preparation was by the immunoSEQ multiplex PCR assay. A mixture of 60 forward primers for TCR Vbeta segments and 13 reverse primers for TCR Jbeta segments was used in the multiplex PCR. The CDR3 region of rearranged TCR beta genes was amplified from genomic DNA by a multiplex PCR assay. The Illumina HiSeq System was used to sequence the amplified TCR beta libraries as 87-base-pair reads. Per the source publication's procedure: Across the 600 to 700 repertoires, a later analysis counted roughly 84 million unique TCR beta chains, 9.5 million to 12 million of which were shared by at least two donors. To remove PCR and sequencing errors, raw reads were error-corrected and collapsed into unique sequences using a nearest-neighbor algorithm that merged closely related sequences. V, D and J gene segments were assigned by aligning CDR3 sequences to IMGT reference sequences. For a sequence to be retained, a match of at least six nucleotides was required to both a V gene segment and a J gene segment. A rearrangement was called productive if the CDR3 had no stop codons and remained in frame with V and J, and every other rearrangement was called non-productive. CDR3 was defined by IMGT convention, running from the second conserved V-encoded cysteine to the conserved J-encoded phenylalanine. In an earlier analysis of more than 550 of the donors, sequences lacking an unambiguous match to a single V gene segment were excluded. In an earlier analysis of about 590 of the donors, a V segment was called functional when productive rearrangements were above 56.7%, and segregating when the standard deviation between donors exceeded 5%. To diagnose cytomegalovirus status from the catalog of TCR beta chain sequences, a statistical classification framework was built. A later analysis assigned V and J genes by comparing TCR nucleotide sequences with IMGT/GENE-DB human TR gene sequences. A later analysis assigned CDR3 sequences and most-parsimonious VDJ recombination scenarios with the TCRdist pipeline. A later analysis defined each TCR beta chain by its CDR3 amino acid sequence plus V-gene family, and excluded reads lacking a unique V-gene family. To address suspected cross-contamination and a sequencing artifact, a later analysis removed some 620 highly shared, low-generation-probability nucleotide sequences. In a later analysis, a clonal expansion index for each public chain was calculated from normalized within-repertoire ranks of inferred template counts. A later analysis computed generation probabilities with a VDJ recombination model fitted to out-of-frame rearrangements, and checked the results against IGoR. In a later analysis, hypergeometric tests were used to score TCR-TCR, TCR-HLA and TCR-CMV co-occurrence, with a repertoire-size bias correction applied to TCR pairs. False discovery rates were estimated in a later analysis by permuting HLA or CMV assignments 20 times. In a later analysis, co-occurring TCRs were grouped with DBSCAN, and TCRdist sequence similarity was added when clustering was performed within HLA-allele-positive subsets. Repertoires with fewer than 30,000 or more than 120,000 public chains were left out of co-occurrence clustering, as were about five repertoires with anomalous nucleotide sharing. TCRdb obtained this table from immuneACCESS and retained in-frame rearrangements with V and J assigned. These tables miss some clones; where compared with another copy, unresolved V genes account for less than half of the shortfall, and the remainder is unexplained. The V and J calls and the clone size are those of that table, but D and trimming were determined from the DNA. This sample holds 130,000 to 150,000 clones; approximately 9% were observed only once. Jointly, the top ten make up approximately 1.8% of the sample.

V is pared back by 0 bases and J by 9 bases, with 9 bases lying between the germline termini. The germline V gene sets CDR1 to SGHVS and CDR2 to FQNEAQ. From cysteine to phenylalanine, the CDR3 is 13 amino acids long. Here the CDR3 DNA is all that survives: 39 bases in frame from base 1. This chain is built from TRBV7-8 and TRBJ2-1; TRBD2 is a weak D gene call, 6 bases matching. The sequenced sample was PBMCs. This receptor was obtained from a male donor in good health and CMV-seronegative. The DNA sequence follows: TGTGCCAGCAGCTTAGCGGGAGGATTTGAGCAGTTCTTC. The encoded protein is CASSLAGGFEQFF.